The rows below give T cell receptor beta chains drawn from one sample of a study of T cell responses to AZD1222 COVID-19 vaccine. Assay: immunoSEQ multiplex PCR; the TCRdb copy retains only in-frame clones and omits some. The repertoire holds roughly 140,000 clones, about nine tenths seen once, with less than 3.5% in the top ten. Sequenced material: peripheral blood, taken on day 0 of MenACWY control vaccination. The receptor set was obtained from an adult in good health. Both conserved end residues are part of each CDR3. D genes are given only for firm matches.

J	D	V	DNA	CDR3
TRBJ2-7	.	TRBV6-1	TGTGCCAGCAGTGAACCGGGTACCTACGAGCAGTACTTC	CASSEPGTYEQYF
TRBJ2-7	.	TRBV3-1/TRBV3-2	TGTGCCAGCAGCCCGGTGGACAGCTCCTACGAGCAGTACTTC	CASSPVDSSYEQYF
TRBJ2-7	.	TRBV4-1	TGCGCCAGCAGCCCCGGACTTGCCGGCGAGCAGTACTTC	CASSPGLAGEQYF
TRBJ1-3	.	TRBV7-9	TGTGCCAGCAGCCTCCCGGGCAGGGGAAACACCATATATTTT	CASSLPGRGNTIYF
TRBJ1-6	.	TRBV28	TGTGCCAGCAGTTCCAAGGGTCGATCTCCACCCCTCCACTTT	CASSSKGRSPPLHF
TRBJ2-7	.	TRBV24-1	TGTGCCACCAGCGCCGGGACAGTCGGGAGGGAGCAGTACTTC	CATSAGTVGREQYF
TRBJ1-3	.	TRBV4-1	TGCGCCAGCAGCCAAGGGATAACCCGACTCTCTGGAAACACCATATATTTT	CASSQGITRLSGNTIYF
TRBJ2-7	TRBD1	TRBV7-2	TGTGCCAGCAGCTTAATCCCGGGACAGGGGACTGGAGAGCAGTACTTC	CASSLIPGQGTGEQYF
TRBJ1-2	TRBD1	TRBV11-2	TGTGCCAGCAGTTTTCCTCTCCACCGGGACAGGGTTTTCGGCTACACCTTC	CASSFPLHRDRVFGYTF
TRBJ1-1	.	TRBV30	TGTGCCTGGAGTGTAAAGGGTACTGAAGCTTTCTTT	CAWSVKGTEAFF
TRBJ1-2	TRBD1	TRBV29-1	TGCAGCGTAGGGACAGGGAATGGCTACACCTTC	CSVGTGNGYTF
TRBJ1-6	.	TRBV5-1	TGCGCCAGCAGCCAGGACGTAGGACCTTCCAATTCACCCCTCCACTTT	CASSQDVGPSNSPLHF
TRBJ2-5	TRBD2	TRBV5-1	TGCGCCAGCAGCTTGATGGCTAGCGGGATTAGGCAAGAGACCCAGTACTTC	CASSLMASGIRQETQYF
TRBJ1-1	TRBD1	TRBV5-6	TGTGCCAGCAGCTTCGTTGGGACAGTAAACACTGAAGCTTTCTTT	CASSFVGTVNTEAFF
TRBJ1-2	TRBD1	TRBV7-9	TGTGCCAGCAGCTTAGATGGGGGACAGCGAAACTATGGCTACACCTTC	CASSLDGGQRNYGYTF
TRBJ2-2	.	TRBV19	TGTGCCAGTAGTATAGATCTAGCTGGGCGGAACACCGGGGAGCTGTTTTTT	CASSIDLAGRNTGELFF